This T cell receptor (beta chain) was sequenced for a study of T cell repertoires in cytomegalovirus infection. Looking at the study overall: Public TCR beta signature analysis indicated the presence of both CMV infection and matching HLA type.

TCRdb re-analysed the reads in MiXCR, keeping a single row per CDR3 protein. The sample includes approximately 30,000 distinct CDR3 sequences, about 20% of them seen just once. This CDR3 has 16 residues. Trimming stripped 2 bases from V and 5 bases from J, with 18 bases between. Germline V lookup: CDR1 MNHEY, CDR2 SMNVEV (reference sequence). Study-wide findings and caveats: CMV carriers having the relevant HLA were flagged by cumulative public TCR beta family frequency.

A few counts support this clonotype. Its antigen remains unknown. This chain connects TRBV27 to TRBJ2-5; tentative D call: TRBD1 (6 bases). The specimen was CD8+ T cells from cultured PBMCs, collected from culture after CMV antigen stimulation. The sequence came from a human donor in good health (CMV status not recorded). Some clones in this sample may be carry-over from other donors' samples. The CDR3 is CASSLNGGGGSETQYF. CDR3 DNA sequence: TGTGCCAGCAGTTTAAATGGGGGTGGGGGCTCGGAGACCCAGTACTTC.